This T cell receptor (beta chain) was profiled in a study of blood T cell repertoires in COVID-19. Across the whole study: T cells, B-cell-depleted T cells, or PBMCs supplied cDNA or gDNA.

This CDR3 spans 20 amino acids. The table lists this clone with a count of one. Those who participated ranged in age from about 18 to 89 years and resided in under 25 US areas. Cohort 3 recovery required two negative PCRs, clearance, or symptom resolution. Per the authors' pipeline: Estimation of nucleated cell counts was performed using reference gene primer amplification. TCRdb's copy holds only in-frame clones and misses some; the assay was immunoSEQ multiplex PCR. That table gives V, J and clone size, and the DNA gave D and trimming. Of about 64,000 clones listed, 88% are singletons. Sequenced material: PBMCs or T cells enriched from blood (not recorded which). The sequence derives from a woman aged 40 to 50 who had recovered from COVID-19. This chain connects TRBV21-1 to TRBJ2-5; the listed D gene, TRBD1, was not tested against the DNA. TRBV21-1 is a known pseudogene. CDR3 sequence reads: CASSKVGSLGVTGAQETQYF. The CDR3 DNA is TGTGCCAGCAGCAAAGTTGGTAGCCTGGGGGTGACAGGGGCCCAAGAGACCCAGTACTTC.